Below, 28 T cell receptor beta chains from the same sample are listed, as sequenced in a study of regulatory T cells in long-lasting Graves disease. Time point indicated: newly diagnosed GD, antithyroid drugs for less than 3 months. From RNA extracted from PBMCs, the TCR library was made. Investigators prepared the TCR beta libraries by applying iRepertoire HTBI primers and Arm-PCR of CDR3 regions. TCRdb processed the multiplex PCR reads anew with MiXCR; each CDR3 protein has one entry. The table includes about 450,000 distinct CDR3 sequences, less than 20% detected once. The same data also went into a second study, on T cells in Graves' hyperthyroidism and ophthalmopathy.

This material consisted of peripheral blood mononuclear cells (PBMCs), taken at new diagnosis, from a patient treated with antithyroid drugs. These receptors all stem from a woman aged 25 to 39 with Graves disease.

This clonotype was seen many times. The V call is TRBV28, the J call TRBJ2-5, with TRBD1 matching over 7 bases. Germline values: CDR1 MDHEN, CDR2 SYDVKM. This CDR3 comprises 14 residues. The trim removed 5 bases at V and 5 bases at J, leaving 8 bases unmatched. The CDR3: CASSRQGFSETQYF. DNA of the CDR3: TGTGCCAGCAGTCGACAGGGATTTAGCGAGACCCAGTACTTC.

This clonotype came up many times. V is TRBV5-5 and J is TRBJ2-1; 11 nucleotides agree with TRBD2. V lost 0 bases and J lost 4; bases outside the gene matches: 6. This CDR3 has 17 residues. CDR1 and CDR2 (germline): SGHKS, YYEKEE (reference sequence). CDR3 residues: CASSLGIAGGSYNEQFF. The CDR3 nucleotides read TGTGCCAGCAGCTTGGGGATAGCGGGAGGGTCGTACAATGAGCAGTTCTTC.

In regard to this clonotype: It may be a read error: a sequence one base away is much more abundant. The rearrangement joins TRBV20-1 to TRBJ2-5; D unresolved. CDR1 and CDR2 from the germline V gene are DFQATT and SNEGSKA (reference sequence). This CDR3 spans 13 amino acids. The CDR3 reads CSARVGIQETPYF. CDR3 DNA: TGCAGTGCTAGAGTGGGGATTCAAGAGACCCCGTACTTC.

In its sample, this clonotype was seen many times. The V and J genes are TRBV3-1 and TRBJ2-7, with D possibly matching TRBD2 (6 bases). Trimming took off 1 base at V and 5 bases at J, with 18 bases between the two ends. This CDR3 region has 16 residues. The germline V gene has CDR1 LGHDT and CDR2 YNNKEL (reference sequence). This CDR3 is CASSQGAGRRDHEQYF. DNA of the CDR3: TGTGCCAGCAGCCAAGGGGCGGGACGGAGGGACCACGAGCAGTACTTC.

This clonotype was picked up many times. This rearrangement joins TRBV6-1 to TRBJ1-2, with D unresolved. The CDR3 contains 15 residues. With 7 bases removed from V and 1 base from J, the gap between germline ends came to 16 bases. Germline loops: CDR1 MNHNS, CDR2 SASEGT. The chain's CDR3 is CASNLNGEGNYGYTF. The CDR3, as DNA: TGTGCCAGCAACCTAAATGGCGAGGGTAACTATGGCTACACCTTC.

This clonotype has ten or more counts. V gene TRBV5-1 combines with J gene TRBJ2-1; D remains unclear. The CDR3 length is 13 residues. The germline CDR1 and CDR2 sequences are SGHRS and YFSETQ. The ends were cut back, 0 bases at V and 4 bases at J, with 5 bases in the middle. CDR3 in amino acids: CASSLGIYNEQFF. The DNA of the CDR3 is TGCGCCAGCAGCTTGGGTATATACAATGAGCAGTTCTTC.

This clonotype was recorded at least ten times. V and J are TRBV3-1 and TRBJ2-1; D call uncertain. The CDR3 is 15 residues long. V lost 1 base and J 0 bases, leaving 7 bases between the germline ends. Germline V gene data show CDR1 as LGHDT and CDR2 as YNNKEL (reference sequence). The CDR3 sequence is CASSQGASSYNEQFF. The CDR3 region has the DNA TGTGCCAGCAGCCAAGGGGCGAGCTCCTACAATGAGCAGTTCTTC.

This clonotype appeared many times. The gene calls are TRBV11-2 and TRBJ2-2; 8 positions agree with TRBD2. The junction had 6 bases not matched to a gene; V was cut back by 6 bases and J by 0 bases. This CDR3 region has 16 residues. CDR1 is SGHAT, CDR2 FQNNGV, per germline. DNA of the CDR3: TGTGCCAGCAGGAAAACTAGCGGCGCGAACACCGGGGAGCTGTTTTTT. It yields the protein CASRKTSGANTGELFF.

This clonotype was seen at least ten times. This sequence joins TRBV28 and TRBJ2-7; no reliable D call. CDR3 length: 13 amino acids. V lost 3 bases, J lost 2 bases, and 8 bases lay in between. CDR1 and CDR2 (germline): MDHEN, SYDVKM. CDR3 sequence: CASSLISTYEQYF. Here the CDR3 DNA reads TGTGCCAGCAGTTTGATCAGCACCTACGAGCAGTACTTC.

The rearrangement links TRBV3-1 to TRBJ2-7; D not certain. The CDR3 is 12 residues long. The V end lost 0 bases, the J end lost 6 bases, and 6 bases lay between the germline ends. Germline lookup yields CDR1 LGHDT and CDR2 YNNKEL (reference sequence). The CDR3 sequence: CASSQEGSEQYF. Written as DNA, the CDR3 is TGTGCCAGCAGCCAAGAGGGTAGCGAGCAGTACTTC.

This clonotype was counted ten times or more. The chain combines TRBV6-1 with TRBJ2-1; 10 nucleotides align to TRBD2. V dropped 2 bases and J dropped 0; count of bases not matched to a gene: 7. CDR1 and CDR2 from the germline V gene are MNHNS and SASEGT. The CDR3 runs 18 residues. CDR3 coding DNA: TGTGCCAGCAGTGAAAGACTAGCGGGCCTTAGCTCCTACAATGAGCAGTTCTTC. Protein product: CASSERLAGLSSYNEQFF.

This clonotype turned up a few times. This may be a read error, as it is one base from a much larger clone. The chain couples TRBV27 to TRBJ2-5, with 9 nucleotides matching TRBD1. Germline-derived CDR1 and CDR2 are MNHEY and SMNVEV (reference sequence). V lost 6 bases and J lost 7; bases outside the gene matches: 12. The CDR3 has 15 residues. CDR3 amino acids: CASSLLGTGFGTQYF. The CDR3 DNA reads as TGTGCCAGCAGCCTACTGGGGACAGGGTTTGGGACCCAGTACTTC.

Notes on this clonotype: Because the CDR3 is missing its conserved closing phenylalanine or tryptophan, this is likely a read error. This sequence joins TRBV5-6 and TRBJ1-3; no firm D call. The V gene lost 1 base and the J gene lost 3 bases, with 8 bases spanning the gap. From germline, CDR1 is SGHDT and CDR2 YYEEEE. The CDR3 contains 14 residues. The CDR3 spells CASSLIHLGNTIYL. CDR3 sequence (DNA): TGTGCCAGCAGCTTGATACACCTTGGAAACACCATATATCTT.

This clonotype was recorded at least ten times. The chain joins TRBV10-3 to TRBJ2-6; weak D call: TRBD2 (5 bases). This CDR3 has 15 residues. The germline gives CDR1 ENHRY, CDR2 SYGVKD. V shed 4 bases and J shed 0 bases, with 7 bases lying between them. The CDR3 loop is CAISGGRSGANVLTF. The DNA for the CDR3 is TGTGCCATCAGTGGCGGGCGCTCTGGGGCCAACGTCCTGACTTTC.

Many counts were recorded for this clonotype. This rearrangement joins TRBV3-1 to TRBJ2-1, with 16 bases fitting TRBD2. J was trimmed by 2 bases and V by 4 bases; bases with no gene match: 2. This CDR3 has 17 amino acids. Germline loops: CDR1 LGHDT, CDR2 YNNKEL (reference sequence). The CDR3 DNA reads TGTGCCAGCAGCCCGGGACTAGCGGGAGGGGCCTACAATGAGCAGTTCTTC. Residues: CASSPGLAGGAYNEQFF.

This clonotype has ten or more counts. This chain connects TRBV7-9 to TRBJ2-3; the D is unclear. The ends were cut back, 0 bases at V and 4 bases at J, with 11 bases in the middle. CDR1 is SEHNR, CDR2 FQNEAQ, per germline (reference sequence). The CDR3 length is 15 residues. The CDR3 is CASSLAGIAADTQYF. The CDR3 DNA follows: TGTGCCAGCAGCTTAGCAGGGATTGCGGCAGATACGCAGTATTTT.

CDR3 nucleotide sequence: TGCGCCAGCAGCCAAAGTCTTGCGGGAGGGTTATACAATGAGCAGTTCTTC. Translation: CASSQSLAGGLYNEQFF. The chain has TRBV4-1 and TRBJ2-1; 9 nucleotides align to TRBD2. Germline CDR1 and CDR2: MGHRA and YSYEKL. The ends lost 2 bases at V and 4 bases at J; junction bases unmatched: 9. This CDR3 is built from 17 residues.

A few counts support this clonotype. The V and J genes are TRBV27 and TRBJ1-2, with D uncertain. The CDR3 length is 13 residues. Germline CDR1 MNHEY, CDR2 SMNVEV (reference sequence). V lost 2 bases and J 8 bases, leaving 12 bases between the germline ends. The chain's CDR3 is CASSLNGPNGYTF. DNA of the CDR3: TGTGCCAGCAGTTTAAACGGACCGAACGGCTACACCTTC.

This clonotype was counted a single time. One junction end disagrees with the germline gene, perhaps due to a read error. The V call is TRBV11-3, the J call TRBJ1-2; TRBD1 is a possible D gene (5 bases). Germline V lookup: CDR1 SGHNT, CDR2 YENEEA. The CDR3 is made up of 14 amino acids. The CDR3 here is CASSLVDIGNGYTF. The CDR3 DNA reads as TGCGCCAGCAGCTTGGTGGACATAGGGAATGGCTACACCTTC.

There are a few counts of this clonotype. The V and J genes are TRBV20-1 and TRBJ2-3; 8 positions match TRBD2. CDR1 is DFQATT and CDR2 is SNEGSKA in the germline V gene (reference sequence). There are 14 residues in the CDR3. With 3 bases clipped from V and 1 base from J, the junction kept 3 bases outside the gene matches. For the CDR3, the DNA is TGCAGTGCTAGCAGAGCGGGAGGCACAGATACGCAGTATTTT. Its translation: CSASRAGGTDTQYF.

Many counts were recorded for this clonotype. The chain is built from TRBV11-2 and TRBJ1-2, with 11 bases fitting TRBD1. The trim removed 5 bases at V and 7 bases at J, leaving 6 bases unmatched. The germline V gene encodes CDR1 SGHAT and CDR2 FQNNGV. This CDR3 is built from 14 residues. The CDR3 DNA follows: TGTGCCAGCAGCACTAGGACAGGGGGCTCTGGCTACACCTTC. Amino acid sequence: CASSTRTGGSGYTF. The full variable domain, its missing parts supplied by reference TRBV11-2 and TRBJ1-2, is EAGVAQSPRYKIIEKRQSVAFWCNPISGHATLYWYQQILGQGPKLLIQFQNNGVVDDSQLPKDRFSAERLKGVDSTLKIQPAKLEDSAVYLCASSTRTGGSGYTFGSGTRLTVV.

This clonotype was recorded many times. The chain joins TRBV20-1 to TRBJ2-1; 10 bases fit TRBD2. Germline values: CDR1 DFQATT, CDR2 SNEGSKA (reference sequence). Germline trimming cut 5 bases from V and 7 bases from J; bases unmatched to any gene: 14. The CDR3 is 16 amino acids. The CDR3 reads CSARKGGLAGVNEQFF. In nucleotides, the CDR3 is TGCAGTGCTCGGAAAGGGGGGCTAGCGGGAGTAAATGAGCAGTTCTTC.

This clonotype was counted many times. The V and J genes are TRBV2 and TRBJ2-2, with a tentative D call TRBD2 (6 bases). V dropped 8 bases and J dropped 4 bases, with 17 bases sitting between them. Germline CDR1 is SNHLY and CDR2 is FYNNEI. This CDR3 region has 15 residues. The CDR3 spells CASCRDSLLTGELFF. DNA for the CDR3: TGTGCCAGCTGCCGGGACTCTCTCCTCACCGGGGAGCTGTTTTTT.

This clonotype was seen repeatedly, ten times or more. The chain couples TRBV7-9 to TRBJ2-1; D not certain. CDR1 and CDR2 (germline): SEHNR, FQNEAQ (reference sequence). CDR3 length: 13 residues. Between the trimmed V and J ends, which lost 0 bases and 14 bases, there was a span of 14 bases. CDR3 residues: CASSLARGPEEFF. CDR3 bases: TGTGCCAGCAGCTTAGCGCGCGGCCCAGAGGAGTTCTTC. The full variable domain, rest sourced from reference TRBV7-9 and TRBJ2-1, is DTGVSQNPRHKITKRGQNVTFRCDPISEHNRLYWYRQTLGQGPEFLTYFQNEAQLEKSRLLSDRFSAERPKGSFSTLEIQRTEQGDSAMYLCASSLARGPEEFFGPGTRLTVL.

This clonotype was observed a few times. A much more abundant neighbour one base away suggests this may be a read error. DNA of the CDR3: TGTGCCTGGATGGCGGACAGATGGGCTGAAGCTCTCTTT. Amino acid sequence: CAWMADRWAEALF. The rearrangement uses TRBV30 and TRBJ1-1, with D tentatively TRBD1 (6 bases). CDR1 is GTSNPN, CDR2 SVGIG, per germline (reference sequence). CDR3 length equals 13 residues.

This clonotype has a count of ten or more. The chain combines TRBV4-3 with TRBJ2-1, with 10 nucleotides matching TRBD2. Germline V CDR1 and CDR2: LGHNA, YSLEER. The CDR3 is made up of 16 amino acids. The V and J ends lost 2 bases and 4 bases, in that order; junction bases with no gene match: 5. CDR3 protein: CASSQLLAGVYNEQFF. The CDR3 DNA follows: TGCGCCAGCAGCCAACTCCTAGCGGGAGTATACAATGAGCAGTTCTTC.

This clonotype was seen ten or more times. The chain uses TRBV6-2 or TRBV6-3 and TRBJ2-1, with D perhaps TRBD2 (6 bases). This CDR3 comprises 14 residues. Per the germline V gene, CDR1 is MNHEY and CDR2 is SVGEGT. V lost 0 bases and J lost 10, with 13 bases in between. In nucleotides, the CDR3 is TGTGCCAGCAGTTACTCTCGATCTAGCGCCGAGCAGTTCTTC. Translated: CASSYSRSSAEQFF.

The V gene is TRBV24-1, the J gene TRBJ2-7; tentatively, D is TRBD2 (6 bases). CDR3 length equals 17 residues. Trimming stripped 4 bases from V and 0 bases from J, with 18 bases between. The germline CDR1 and CDR2 sequences are KGHDR and SFDVKD. CDR3 protein: CATSDPTAAGSSYEQYF. The CDR3 DNA is TGTGCCACCAGTGACCCTACCGCAGCGGGCAGCTCCTACGAGCAGTACTTC.